This T cell receptor (beta chain) emerged from a study of response to subunit inactivated influenza vaccine. TCRdb re-called the RT-PCR reads through MiXCR, storing one row per CDR3 protein. The sample carries more than 550,000 distinct CDR3 sequences, around 11% recorded once. V gave up 4 bases and J gave up 3 bases, with 10 bases separating them. The length of the CDR3 is 13 residues. This clonotype was picked up many times. These data were also filed under a second study, of T cells expressing NK-cell markers. This second study says: What made the TCR beta cDNA was 5'RACE template switching with UMIs. All TCR beta repertoires analysed originated from sorted CD3+CD56+NKG2C+, CD3+CD56+NKG2C- and CD3+CD56-NKG2C+ T cells.

The source material was PBMCs from blood, sampled on the day of vaccination. The source is a man aged 45-65 years who received an inactivated influenza vaccine. The rearrangement joins TRBV12-3 or TRBV12-4 to TRBJ2-7; D possibly corresponds to TRBD2 (5 bases). CDR3 bases: TGTGCCAGCAGTTCCGGGATTATCTACGAGCAGTACTTC. Translation gives CASSSGIIYEQYF.